The 3 T cell receptor beta chains below were found in one sample sequenced in a study of T cells in Graves' hyperthyroidism and ophthalmopathy. Researchers amplified the TCR beta CDR3 regions from RNA transcripts. In the first-round RT-PCR of the TCR CDR3, the HTBI primer set was used. TCRdb re-called the multiplex PCR reads through MiXCR, storing one row per CDR3 protein. The sample consists of approximately 360,000 distinct CDR3 sequences, 15% to 18% of them appearing once. Material for sequencing was blood. Receptors originate from a woman under 30 with Graves' hyperthyroidism that later progressed to Graves' ophthalmopathy.

This clonotype has at least ten counts. CDR3 protein: CASSFDVADEAQETQYF. CDR3 nucleotide sequence: TGTGCCAGCAGTTTCGACGTTGCGGACGAAGCTCAAGAGACCCAGTACTTC. The genes are TRBV28 and TRBJ2-5; no reliable D call. Looked up from germline, CDR1 is MDHEN and CDR2 is SYDVKM. V lost 3 bases, J lost 2 bases, and 19 bases lay in between. The CDR3 is 17 amino acids.

This clonotype was counted at least ten times. V is TRBV28 and J is TRBJ2-1, with D maybe TRBD1 (6 bases). Germline CDR1 MDHEN, CDR2 SYDVKM. The CDR3 has 18 amino acids. Trimming took 2 bases from V and 6 from J, leaving 23 bases between them. CDR3 loop: CASSLRFGVARGSNEQFF. Here the CDR3 DNA reads TGTGCCAGCAGTTTAAGGTTCGGGGTAGCCAGGGGTAGCAATGAGCAGTTCTTC.

This clonotype has at least ten counts. This sequence joins TRBV20-1 and TRBJ2-7; a possible D gene is TRBD1 (7 bases). The CDR3 consists of 14 residues. Germline values: CDR1 DFQATT, CDR2 SNEGSKA (reference sequence). The V gene lost 5 bases and the J gene lost 3 bases, with 17 bases spanning the gap. The CDR3 here is CSARESRDSYEQYF. In DNA form, the CDR3 reads TGCAGTGCTCGGGAATCGCGGGACAGCTACGAGCAGTACTTC.